The 7 T cell receptor beta chains listed next were all sequenced from one sample in a study of T cells in localized non-small cell lung cancer. The method was immunoSEQ multiplex PCR; TCRdb's version includes in-frame clones alone and lacks a portion of them. The table includes over 30,000 clones, approximately 89% detected once. The sequencing used peripheral blood, collected before any cancer treatment. These receptors were obtained from a woman aged 35-75 years with stage I lung adenocarcinoma.

The gene calls are TRBV28 and TRBJ1-6; a possible D gene is TRBD1 (6 bases). The length of the CDR3 is 12 residues. The germline gives CDR1 MDHEN, CDR2 SYDVKM. V shed 8 bases and J shed 5 bases, with 7 bases lying between them. CDR3 in amino acids: CASGTNNSPLHF. The CDR3 bases are TGTGCCAGCGGGACAAATAATTCACCCCTCCACTTT.

The chain links TRBV9 to TRBJ1-1; no firm D call. Germline-derived CDR1 and CDR2 are SGDLS and YYNGEE. The CDR3 has 18 amino acids. Trimming removed 1 base at V and 5 bases at J, with 24 bases between. The CDR3 spells CASSVSYPGRRSGTEAFF. In DNA, the CDR3 is TGTGCCAGCAGCGTAAGCTATCCGGGCCGCCGGTCAGGAACTGAAGCTTTCTTT.

The CDR3 bases are TGTGCCAGCTTACAGGGGGCGCCGGAGACCCAGTACTTC. This translates into CASLQGAPETQYF. J is TRBJ2-5 and V is TRBV2, with TRBD1 matching over 9 bases. Unmatched junction bases numbered 6, after V lost 8 bases and J lost 5 bases. CDR1 SNHLY and CDR2 FYNNEI come from the germline V gene. The CDR3 spans 13 residues. Complete variable domain (other parts from reference TRBV2 and TRBJ2-5): EPEVTQTPSHQVTQMGQEVILRCVPISNHLYFYWYRQILGQKVEFLVSFYNNEISEKSEIFDDQFSVERPDGSNFTLKIRSTKLEDSAMYFCASLQGAPETQYFGPGTRLLVL.

The gene calls are TRBV6-5 and TRBJ2-5, with a weak D call TRBD2 (5 bases). CDR3 length: 14 amino acids. Germline CDR1 is MNHEY and CDR2 is SVGAGI. V lost 2 bases and J lost 1, with 8 bases in between. As DNA, the CDR3 is TGTGCCAGCAGTTACGGGAGACCCCAAGAGACCCAGTACTTC. This translates into CASSYGRPQETQYF.

The chain employs TRBV6-6 and TRBJ1-2, with D possibly matching TRBD1 (5 bases). From germline, CDR1 is MNHNY and CDR2 SVGAGI (reference sequence). The germline V and J ends were trimmed by 6 bases and 2 bases, with 13 bases remaining between them. The CDR3 runs 14 residues. The CDR3 region has the DNA TGTGCCAGCAGCCGACAGCAAACCAACTATGGCTACACCTTC. It translates to CASSRQQTNYGYTF.

In this sample, this clone turned up once. Without the conserved terminal phenylalanine or tryptophan, this CDR3 likely stems from a read error. It is unclear where the CDR3 begins or ends on the DNA, so no DNA is shown, and the CDR3 is as TCRdb lists it. The V and J genes are TRBV6-6 and TRBJ2-7; the D call TRBD2 from the table was never checked on the DNA. Germline assignment: CDR1 MNHNY and CDR2 SVGAGI (reference sequence). The CDR3 is 8 residues long, counting both termini. CDR3 amino acids: CASTVDYS.

The rearrangement uses TRBV30 and TRBJ2-6, with D unclear. The CDR3 consists of 14 residues. Germline CDR1 reads GTSNPN; CDR2 reads SVGIG (reference sequence). V dropped 3 bases and J dropped 0 bases, with 6 bases sitting between them. Written as DNA, the CDR3 is TGTGCCTGGAGCGTAAGCTCTGGGGCCAACGTCCTGACTTTC. Protein product: CAWSVSSGANVLTF.